A single sample gave rise to the 8 T cell receptor beta chains below, sequenced in a study of T cell changes during pregnancy in multiple sclerosis. Profiled with immunoSEQ multiplex PCR; TCRdb holds only in-frame clones, not every one. The sample lists tens of thousands of clones, around 88% occurring once. The sample here was CD8+ T cells from peripheral blood mononuclear cells, taken in the first trimester of pregnancy. The receptors originated from a female donor with multiple sclerosis, enrolled in a pregnancy study.

The chain couples TRBV4-1 to TRBJ2-1; the match to TRBD1 covers 8 bases. The CDR3 has 16 residues. V lost 1 base and J lost 8; bases outside the gene matches: 10. The germline V gene encodes CDR1 MGHRA and CDR2 YSYEKL. The CDR3 reads CASSQVAAGGADEQFF. In DNA, the CDR3 is TGCGCCAGCAGCCAAGTAGCGGCAGGGGGCGCGGATGAGCAGTTCTTC.

The CDR3 here is CASSTKGGTGNPYEQYF. Written as DNA, the CDR3 is TGTGCCAGCAGCACTAAGGGAGGGACAGGCAATCCCTACGAGCAGTACTTC. The chain couples TRBV13 to TRBJ2-7; the D gene is possibly TRBD1 (8 bases). The CDR3 extends over 17 amino acids. CDR1 is PRHDT, CDR2 FYEKMQ, per germline (reference sequence). Trimming pared 5 bases from V and 2 bases from J, leaving 22 bases between.

The rearrangement joins TRBV7-9 to TRBJ1-5; weak D call: TRBD1 (5 bases). With 5 bases removed from V and 3 bases from J, the gap between germline ends came to 11 bases. Germline CDR1 is SEHNR and CDR2 is FQNEAQ (reference sequence). The CDR3 is made up of 14 amino acids. CDR3 nucleotide sequence: TGTGCCAGCAGCCCCGACAGCGTCAATCAGCCCCAGCATTTT. Encoded protein: CASSPDSVNQPQHF.

The rearrangement uses TRBV5-6 and TRBJ2-1, with 9 nucleotides matching TRBD2. Losses at the gene ends were 0 bases for V and 4 bases for J; bases not matched to a gene: 2. The germline CDR1 and CDR2 sequences are SGHDT and YYEEEE. The CDR3 covers 15 residues. The CDR3 DNA is TGTGCCAGCAGCTTGGGTGCGGGAGGGTACAATGAGCAGTTCTTC. Its protein is CASSLGAGGYNEQFF.

In its sample, this clone was seen once. V usage is TRBV6-1 and J usage is TRBJ2-1; TRBD2 agrees at 9 bases. V trimming: 0 bases; J trimming: 2 bases; junction bases outside the gene matches: 2. Germline lookup yields CDR1 MNHNS and CDR2 SASEGT. The CDR3 has 16 residues. As DNA, the CDR3 is TGTGCCAGCAGTGAAGCATCTAGCGGGGCCTACAATGAGCAGTTCTTC. This translates into CASSEASSGAYNEQFF.

This chain connects TRBV29-1 to TRBJ2-7; weak D call: TRBD2 (5 bases). V lost 6 bases and J lost 0, with 12 bases in between. The germline V gene encodes CDR1 SQVTM and CDR2 ANQGSEA. CDR3 length: 13 residues. DNA of the CDR3: TGCAGCGTGATAGCGCGGAGCTCCTACGAGCAGTACTTC. As protein: CSVIARSSYEQYF.

The sample holds a few counts of this clone. The chain has TRBV7-6 and TRBJ1-1; 8 nucleotides match TRBD1. Germline V CDR1 and CDR2: SGHVS, FNYEAQ. The V gene end was trimmed by 6 bases and the J gene end by 0 bases; junction bases not matched to a gene: 6. There are 15 residues in the CDR3. The CDR3 loop reads CASSSRQGMNTEAFF. CDR3 bases: TGTGCCAGCAGTAGCAGACAGGGGATGAACACTGAAGCTTTCTTT.

The rearrangement uses TRBV28 and TRBJ2-7, with TRBD2 matching 7 bases. Trimming removed 5 bases from V and 3 bases from J; junction bases left unmatched: 10. The CDR3 is 15 residues long. Germline V CDR1 and CDR2: MDHEN, SYDVKM. This CDR3 reads CASSLATSRDYEQYF. CDR3 coding DNA: TGTGCCAGCAGTCTCGCGACTAGCCGGGACTACGAGCAGTACTTC.